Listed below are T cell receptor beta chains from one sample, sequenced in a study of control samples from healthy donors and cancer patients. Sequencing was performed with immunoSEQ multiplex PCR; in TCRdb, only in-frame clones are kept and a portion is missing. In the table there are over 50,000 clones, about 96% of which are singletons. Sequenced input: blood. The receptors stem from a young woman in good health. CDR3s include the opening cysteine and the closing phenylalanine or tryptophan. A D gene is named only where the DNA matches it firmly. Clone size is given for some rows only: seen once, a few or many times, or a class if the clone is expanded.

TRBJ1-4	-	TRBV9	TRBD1	CASSHTGGAGEKLFF	TGTGCCAGCAGCCACACAGGGGGCGCAGGGGAAAAACTGTTTTTT
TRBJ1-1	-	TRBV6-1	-	CASSEQAAAFF	TGTGCCAGCAGTGAACAGGCCGCGGCTTTCTTT
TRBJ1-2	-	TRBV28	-	CASSLSGVGYTF	TGTGCCAGCAGTTTAAGTGGGGTTGGCTACACCTTC
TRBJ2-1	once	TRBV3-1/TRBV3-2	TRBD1	CASSPGTDLSEQFF	TGTGCCAGCAGCCCCGGGACAGATCTAAGTGAGCAGTTCTTC
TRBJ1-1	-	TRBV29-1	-	CSVESQGSTEAFF	TGCAGCGTTGAAAGCCAGGGGTCCACTGAAGCTTTCTTT
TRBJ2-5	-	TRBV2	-	CASTASGQETQYF	TGTGCCAGCACCGCAAGCGGACAAGAGACCCAGTACTTC
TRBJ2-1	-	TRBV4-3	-	CASSQDHLPPYNEQFF	TGCGCCAGCAGCCAAGATCATCTACCACCCTACAATGAGCAGTTCTTC
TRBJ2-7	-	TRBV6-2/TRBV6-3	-	CASSYRDNSYEQYF	TGTGCCAGCAGTTATCGGGACAATTCCTACGAGCAGTACTTC
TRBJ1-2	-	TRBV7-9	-	CATDNSGSSNYGYTF	TGTGCCACGGATAATTCAGGAAGTTCTAACTATGGCTACACCTTC
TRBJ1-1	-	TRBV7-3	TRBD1	CASSPRETGSLGTEAFF	TGTGCCAGCAGCCCCCGAGAGACAGGGAGTCTGGGCACTGAAGCTTTCTTT
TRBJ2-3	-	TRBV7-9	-	CASSLAGTRDTQYF	TGTGCCAGCAGCTTAGCGGGGACCAGGGATACGCAGTATTTT
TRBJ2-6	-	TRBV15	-	CATSREVLWAGVTGANVLTF	TGTGCCACCAGCAGAGAGGTTCTCTGGGCAGGTGTGACTGGGGCCAACGTCCTGACTTTC
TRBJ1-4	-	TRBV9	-	CASSVIPGEKLFF	TGTGCCAGCAGCGTAATCCCGGGGGAAAAACTGTTTTTT
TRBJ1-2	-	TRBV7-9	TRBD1	CASSPREGAFYGYTF	TGTGCCAGCAGCCCTAGAGAGGGGGCTTTCTATGGCTACACCTTC
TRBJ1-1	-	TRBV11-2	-	CASSRQENTEAFF	TGTGCCAGCAGCCGACAGGAGAACACTGAAGCTTTCTTT
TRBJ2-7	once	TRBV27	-	CASSLKAGSYEQYF	TGTGCCAGCAGTTTAAAGGCAGGGTCCTACGAGCAGTACTTC
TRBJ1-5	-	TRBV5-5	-	CASSPTRGPNNQPQHF	TGTGCCAGCAGCCCGACCCGGGGGCCCAATAATCAGCCCCAGCATTTT
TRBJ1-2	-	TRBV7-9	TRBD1	CASSFTGGAQNGYTF	TGTGCCAGCAGCTTCACAGGGGGCGCACAAAATGGCTACACCTTC
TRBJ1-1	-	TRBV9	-	CASSVGGRITEAFF	TGTGCCAGCAGCGTAGGGGGCAGGATCACTGAAGCTTTCTTT
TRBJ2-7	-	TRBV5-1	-	CASSDSAYEQYF	TGCGCCAGCAGCGACAGTGCCTACGAGCAGTACTTC
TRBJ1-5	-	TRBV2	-	CASSGGRSNQPQHF	TGTGCCAGCTCCGGGGGCAGGTCTAATCAGCCCCAGCATTTT
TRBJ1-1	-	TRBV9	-	CASSVGSEGLNTEAFF	TGTGCCAGCAGCGTAGGCAGCGAGGGGCTGAACACTGAAGCTTTCTTT
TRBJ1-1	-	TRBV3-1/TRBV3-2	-	CASSWGSSGLNTEAFF	TGTGCCAGCAGCTGGGGATCCTCCGGTTTGAACACTGAAGCTTTCTTT
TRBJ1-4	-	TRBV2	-	CASMWGVKTLTANEKLFF	TGTGCCAGCATGTGGGGAGTAAAGACCCTGACGGCTAATGAAAAACTGTTTTTT
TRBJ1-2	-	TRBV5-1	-	CASSLVPDATYGYTF	TGCGCCAGCAGCTTGGTTCCTGACGCGACCTATGGCTACACCTTC
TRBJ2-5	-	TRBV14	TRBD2	CASSQGTSGEETQYF	TGTGCCAGCAGCCAAGGGACTAGCGGGGAAGAGACCCAGTACTTC
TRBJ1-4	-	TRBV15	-	CATSSGGRANEKLFF	TGTGCCACCAGCAGCGGGGGGAGGGCTAATGAAAAACTGTTTTTT
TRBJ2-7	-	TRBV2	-	CASSVTTEQYF	TGTGCCAGCAGTGTAACTACTGAGCAGTACTTC
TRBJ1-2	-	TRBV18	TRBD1	CASSPGTDRVGFGYTF	TGTGCCAGCTCACCCGGAACTGACAGGGTGGGATTCGGCTACACCTTC
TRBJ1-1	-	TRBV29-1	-	CSVTGPTEAFF	TGCAGCGTTACCGGACCCACTGAAGCTTTCTTT
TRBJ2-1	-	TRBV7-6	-	CASSLAQGTNEQFF	TGTGCCAGCAGCTTAGCCCAGGGGACAAATGAGCAGTTCTTC
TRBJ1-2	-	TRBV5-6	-	CASSVWERGYTF	TGTGCCAGCAGCGTTTGGGAGCGGGGCTACACCTTC
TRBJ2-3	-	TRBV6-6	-	CASTMDSLYTQYF	TGTGCCAGCACCATGGACTCCCTCTATACGCAGTATTTT
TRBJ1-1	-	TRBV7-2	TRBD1	CASSHSGQGRTEAFF	TGTGCCAGCAGCCACTCTGGACAGGGGAGGACTGAAGCTTTCTTT
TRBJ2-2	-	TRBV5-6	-	CASSPLGANTGELFF	TGTGCCAGCAGCCCCCTGGGGGCGAACACCGGGGAGCTGTTTTTT
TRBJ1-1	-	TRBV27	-	CASSLSSRGNTEAFF	TGTGCCAGCAGTTTATCAAGCAGGGGGAACACTGAAGCTTTCTTT
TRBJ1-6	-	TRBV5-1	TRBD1	CASSLEGQYNSPLHF	TGCGCCAGCAGCTTAGAGGGACAGTATAATTCACCCCTCCACTTT
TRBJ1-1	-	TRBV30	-	CAWSVGLGYTEAFF	TGTGCCTGGAGTGTAGGGTTGGGGTACACTGAAGCTTTCTTT
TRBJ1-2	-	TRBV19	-	CASSPNRDANYGYTF	TGTGCCAGTAGCCCGAACCGGGACGCTAACTATGGCTACACCTTC
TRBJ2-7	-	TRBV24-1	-	CATSDSSRGYEQYF	TGTGCCACCAGTGATTCGTCTCGGGGGTACGAGCAGTACTTC